This T cell receptor beta chain was recovered during a study of OX40 agonist ivuxolimab in advanced cancers. The wider study: While on treatment, patients had intravenous ivuxolimab at 0.01 to 10 mg/kg every 2 weeks. General study findings and limits: Averaging showed that CD8+ T cells had more expanded clones than CD4+ did.

Measured with immunoSEQ multiplex PCR; TCRdb has only the in-frame clones, and not every one. The repertoire includes around 88,000 clones, roughly nine tenths of them detected once, and 0.45% to 0.6% sits in the top ten. V lost 3 bases and J lost 0, with 11 bases in between. Germline V gene lookup returns CDR1 KGHSH and CDR2 LQKENI. The CDR3 extends over 15 amino acids. In the case of this clone: Antigen unknown.

This specimen was CD4+ or CD8+ T cells sorted from blood, taken in a trial of the OX40 agonist ivuxolimab. This TCR was recovered from an adult with an advanced solid tumor such as melanoma, head and neck, liver or kidney cancer. The rearrangement links TRBV18 to TRBJ1-1; D is unresolved. CDR3 amino acids: CASSPGSRMNTEAFF. CDR3 bases: TGTGCCAGCTCACCCGGGAGCAGGATGAACACTGAAGCTTTCTTT.